Each of the 5 T cell receptor delta chains below was sequenced from the same sample in a study of γδ T cells in repeated Plasmodium falciparum infection. TCRdb reanalysed the multiplex PCR reads via CATT. In the table there are about 89,000 delta-chain clones, under 1.5% of which are singletons. Gammadelta T cells were flow-sorted from PBMC into Vgamma9/Vdelta2+ and Vdelta2-negative populations for bulk analysis. The sample taken for sequencing was gamma-delta T cells from blood. These receptors were collected from a pool of human donors (malaria-infected and uninfected, not separated).

This clone was found a few times. This DNA translates differently at residue 23 from the TCRdb protein, which is that of a much larger clone; a read error is likely, and the protein shown is the DNA's own translation. No J gene was called, and the V gene is TRDV2; TRDD3 was called by the table and not checked on the DNA. The CDR3 is 25 amino acids. CDR1 GEAIGNYY and CDR2 EKD come from the germline V gene. The CDR3 sequence: CACDTVGLGGYAANRVSETTDKFIF. The CDR3 coding sequence is TGTGCCTGTGACACCGTCGGTCTGGGGGGATACGCGGCGAACCGCGTATCCGAGACCACCGATAAATTCATCTTT.

In its sample, this clone was seen many times. A much larger clone lies a single base off, so this may be a read error. This sample includes further DNA sequences coding for the same CDR3. The chain combines TRDV1 with TRDJ1; a possible D gene is TRDD2 (7 bases). TCRdb lists no J gene, so it was determined here by aligning the DNA to germline. The CDR3 totals 19 residues. V lost 3 bases, J lost 1 base, and 24 bases lay in between. Germline V lookup: CDR1 TSWWSYY, CDR2 QGS. The CDR3 loop is CALGDSLSYGGHPTDKLIF. DNA for the CDR3: TGTGCTCTTGGGGATTCCCTTTCCTACGGGGGACACCCCACCGATAAACTCATCTTT.

To note about this clone: This likely traces to a read error, being one base from a far larger clone. Other nucleotide sequences in the sample specify the same CDR3. The V gene is TRDV2, but the J gene lacks a call; the table's TRDD3 call for D was not verified on the DNA. CDR1 GEAIGNYY and CDR2 EKD come from the germline V gene. The CDR3 sequence is 18 residues long. The CDR3 DNA reads TGTGCCTGTGATCCCGTTTCGATGGGGGATACGCGCACCGATAAGCTCATCTTT. It yields the protein CACDPVSMGDTRTDKLIF.

Points on this clone: TCRdb's listed protein matches a much larger clone and diverges from this DNA's translation at residue 8, likely through a read error; the protein shown comes from the DNA. The rearrangement joins TRDV1 to TRDJ4; the D is unclear. V was clipped by 0 bases and J by 1 base, with 21 bases between them. The CDR3 contains 18 residues. Looked up from germline, CDR1 is TSWWSYY and CDR2 is QGS. Here the CDR3 DNA reads TGTGCTCTTGGGGAACTTACCCCACGGCGCTACGCAGTCAGACCCCTGATCTTT. This translates into CALGELTPRRYAVRPLIF.

This clone has ten or more counts. The protein that TCRdb holds for this DNA derives from a much larger clone and differs from the translated DNA at residue 6, which likely indicates a read error; the protein shown here is translated from the DNA. The chain has TRDV2 and TRDJ1; TRDD3 aligns across 12 bases. The J gene is not listed in TCRdb, so it was assigned here from a DNA match to germline. CDR1 GEAIGNYY and CDR2 EKD come from the germline V gene. V gave up 0 bases and J gave up 0 bases; unmatched junction bases: 10. This CDR3 region has 19 residues. The CDR3 bases are TGTGCCTGTGACACCCCCCTACTGGGGGATACCCGCTACACCGATAAACTCATCTTT. Protein sequence: CACDTPLLGDTRYTDKLIF.